The sequence of this T cell receptor (beta chain) was determined in a study of blood T cell repertoires in COVID-19. Across the study: The cDNA or gDNA used as material had been derived from T cells, B-cell-depleted T cells, or PBMCs.

Measured with immunoSEQ multiplex PCR; TCRdb has only the in-frame clones, and not every one. The sample lists about 83,000 clones, around 84% seen once, with roughly 8% in the top ten. The CDR3 loop spans 14 amino acids. From germline, CDR1 is KGHDR and CDR2 SFDVKD. Trimming took 5 bases from V and 2 from J; bases not matched to a gene: 3. The rearrangement uses TRBV24-1 and TRBJ1-2; 8 nucleotides line up with TRBD1. The material sequenced was peripheral blood. The origin of this receptor is a man older than 75 with active or convalescent COVID-19. The CDR3 spells CATSGGQENYGYTF. CDR3 in DNA: TGTGCCACCAGTGGGGGACAGGAGAACTATGGCTACACCTTC.